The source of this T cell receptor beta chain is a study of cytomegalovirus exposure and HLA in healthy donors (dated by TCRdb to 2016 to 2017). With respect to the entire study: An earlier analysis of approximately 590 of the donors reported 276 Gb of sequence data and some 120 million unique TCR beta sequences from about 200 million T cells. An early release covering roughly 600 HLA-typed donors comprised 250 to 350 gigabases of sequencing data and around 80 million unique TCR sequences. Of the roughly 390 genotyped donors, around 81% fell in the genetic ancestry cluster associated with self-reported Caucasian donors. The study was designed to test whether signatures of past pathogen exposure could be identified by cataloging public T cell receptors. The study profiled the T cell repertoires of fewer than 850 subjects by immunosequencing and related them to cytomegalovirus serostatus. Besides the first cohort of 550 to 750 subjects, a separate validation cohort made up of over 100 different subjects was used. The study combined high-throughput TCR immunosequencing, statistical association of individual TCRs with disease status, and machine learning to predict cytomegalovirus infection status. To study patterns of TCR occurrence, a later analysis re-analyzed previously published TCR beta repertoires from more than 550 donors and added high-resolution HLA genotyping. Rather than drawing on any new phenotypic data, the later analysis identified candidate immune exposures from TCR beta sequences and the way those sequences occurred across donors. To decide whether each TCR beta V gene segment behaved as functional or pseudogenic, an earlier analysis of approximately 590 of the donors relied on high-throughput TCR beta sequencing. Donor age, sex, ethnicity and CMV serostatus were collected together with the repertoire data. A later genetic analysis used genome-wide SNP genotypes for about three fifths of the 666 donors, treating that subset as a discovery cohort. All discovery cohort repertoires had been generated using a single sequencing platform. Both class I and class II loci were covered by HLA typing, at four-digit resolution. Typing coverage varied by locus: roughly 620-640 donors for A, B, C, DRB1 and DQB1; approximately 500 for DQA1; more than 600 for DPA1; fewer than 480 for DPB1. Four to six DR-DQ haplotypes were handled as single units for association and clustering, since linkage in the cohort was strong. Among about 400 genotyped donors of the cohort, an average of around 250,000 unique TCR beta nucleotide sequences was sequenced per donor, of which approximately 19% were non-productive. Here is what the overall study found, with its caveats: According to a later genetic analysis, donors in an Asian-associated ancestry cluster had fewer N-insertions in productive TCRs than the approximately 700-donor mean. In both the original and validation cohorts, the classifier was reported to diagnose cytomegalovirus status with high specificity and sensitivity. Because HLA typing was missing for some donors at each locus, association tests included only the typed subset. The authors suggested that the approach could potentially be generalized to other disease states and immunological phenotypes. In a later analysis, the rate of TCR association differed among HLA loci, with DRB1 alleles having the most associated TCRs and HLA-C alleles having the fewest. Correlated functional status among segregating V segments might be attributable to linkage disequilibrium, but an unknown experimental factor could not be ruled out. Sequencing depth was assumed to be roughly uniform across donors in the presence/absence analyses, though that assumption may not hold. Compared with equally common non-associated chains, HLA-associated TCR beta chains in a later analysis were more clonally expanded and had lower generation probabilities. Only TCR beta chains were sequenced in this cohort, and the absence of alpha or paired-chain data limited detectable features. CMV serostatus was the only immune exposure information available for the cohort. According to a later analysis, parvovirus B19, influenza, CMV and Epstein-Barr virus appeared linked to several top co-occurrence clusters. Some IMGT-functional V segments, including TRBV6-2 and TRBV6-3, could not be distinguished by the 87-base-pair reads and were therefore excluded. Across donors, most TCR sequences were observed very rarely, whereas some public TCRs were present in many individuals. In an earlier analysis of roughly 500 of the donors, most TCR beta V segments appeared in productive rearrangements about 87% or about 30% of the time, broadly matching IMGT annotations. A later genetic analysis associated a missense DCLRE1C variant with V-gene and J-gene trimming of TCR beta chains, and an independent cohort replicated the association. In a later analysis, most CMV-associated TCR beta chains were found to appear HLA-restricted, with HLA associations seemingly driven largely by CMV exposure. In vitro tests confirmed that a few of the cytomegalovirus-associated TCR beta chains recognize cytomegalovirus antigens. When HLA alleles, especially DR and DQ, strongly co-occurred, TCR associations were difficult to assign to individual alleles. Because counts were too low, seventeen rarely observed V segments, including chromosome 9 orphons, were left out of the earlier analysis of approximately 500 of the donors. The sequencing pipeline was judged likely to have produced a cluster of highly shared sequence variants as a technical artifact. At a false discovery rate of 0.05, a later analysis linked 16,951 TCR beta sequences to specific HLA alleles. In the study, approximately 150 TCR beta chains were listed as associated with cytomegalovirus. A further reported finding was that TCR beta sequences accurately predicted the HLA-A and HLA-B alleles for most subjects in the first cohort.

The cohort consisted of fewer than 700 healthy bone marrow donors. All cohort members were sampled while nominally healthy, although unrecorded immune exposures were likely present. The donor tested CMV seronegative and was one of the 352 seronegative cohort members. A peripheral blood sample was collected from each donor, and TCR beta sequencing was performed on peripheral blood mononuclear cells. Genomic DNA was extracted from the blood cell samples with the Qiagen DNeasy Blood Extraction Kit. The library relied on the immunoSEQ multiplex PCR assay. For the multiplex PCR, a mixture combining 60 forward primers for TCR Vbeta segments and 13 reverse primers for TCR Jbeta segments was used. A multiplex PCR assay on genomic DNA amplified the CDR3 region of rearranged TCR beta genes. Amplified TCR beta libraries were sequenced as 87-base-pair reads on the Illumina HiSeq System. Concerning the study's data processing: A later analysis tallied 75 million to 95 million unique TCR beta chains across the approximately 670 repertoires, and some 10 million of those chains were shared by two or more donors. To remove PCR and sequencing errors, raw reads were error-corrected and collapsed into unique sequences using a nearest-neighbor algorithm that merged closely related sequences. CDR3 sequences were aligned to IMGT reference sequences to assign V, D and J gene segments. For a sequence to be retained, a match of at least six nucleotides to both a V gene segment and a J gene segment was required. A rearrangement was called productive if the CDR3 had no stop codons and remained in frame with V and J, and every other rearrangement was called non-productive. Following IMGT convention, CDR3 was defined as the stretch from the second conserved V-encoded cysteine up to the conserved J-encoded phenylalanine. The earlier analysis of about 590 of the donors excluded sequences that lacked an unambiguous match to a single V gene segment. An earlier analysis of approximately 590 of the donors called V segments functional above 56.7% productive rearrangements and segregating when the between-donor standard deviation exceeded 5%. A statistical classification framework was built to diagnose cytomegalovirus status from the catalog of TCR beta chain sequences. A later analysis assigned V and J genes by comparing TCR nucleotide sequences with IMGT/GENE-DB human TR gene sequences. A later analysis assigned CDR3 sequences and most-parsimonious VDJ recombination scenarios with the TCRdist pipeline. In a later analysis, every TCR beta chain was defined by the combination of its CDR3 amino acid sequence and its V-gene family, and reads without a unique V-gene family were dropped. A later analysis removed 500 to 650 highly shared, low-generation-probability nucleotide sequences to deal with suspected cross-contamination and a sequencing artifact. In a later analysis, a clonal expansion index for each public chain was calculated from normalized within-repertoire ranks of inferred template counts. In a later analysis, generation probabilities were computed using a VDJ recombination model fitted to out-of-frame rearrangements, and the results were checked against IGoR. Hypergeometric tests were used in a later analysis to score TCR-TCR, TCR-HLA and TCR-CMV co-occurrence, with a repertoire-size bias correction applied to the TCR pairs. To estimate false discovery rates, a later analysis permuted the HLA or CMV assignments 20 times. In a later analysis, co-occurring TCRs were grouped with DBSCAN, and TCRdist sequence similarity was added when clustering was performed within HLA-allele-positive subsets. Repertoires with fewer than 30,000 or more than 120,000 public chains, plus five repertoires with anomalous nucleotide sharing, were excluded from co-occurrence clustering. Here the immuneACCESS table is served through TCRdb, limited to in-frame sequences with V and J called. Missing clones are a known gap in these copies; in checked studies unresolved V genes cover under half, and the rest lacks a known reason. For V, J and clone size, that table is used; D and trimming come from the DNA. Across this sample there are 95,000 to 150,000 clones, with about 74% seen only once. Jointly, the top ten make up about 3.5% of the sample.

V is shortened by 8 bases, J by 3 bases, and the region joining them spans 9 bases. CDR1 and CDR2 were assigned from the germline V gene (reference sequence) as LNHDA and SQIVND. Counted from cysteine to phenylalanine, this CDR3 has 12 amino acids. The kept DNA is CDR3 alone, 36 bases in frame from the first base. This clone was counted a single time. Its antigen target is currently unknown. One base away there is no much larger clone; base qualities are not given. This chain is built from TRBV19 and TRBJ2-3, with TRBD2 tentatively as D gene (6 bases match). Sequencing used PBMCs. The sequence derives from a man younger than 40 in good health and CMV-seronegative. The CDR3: CASGGMTDTQYF. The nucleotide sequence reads TGTGCCAGTGGGGGGATGACAGATACGCAGTATTTT. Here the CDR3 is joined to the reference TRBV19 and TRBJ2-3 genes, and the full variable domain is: DGGITQSPKYLFRKEGQNVTLSCEQNLNHDAMYWYRQDPGQGLRLIYYSQIVNDFQKGDIAEGYSVSREKKESFPLTVTSAQKNPTAFYLCASGGMTDTQYFGPGTRLTVL.